This T cell receptor beta chain was recorded in a study of blood T cell repertoires in COVID-19. About the research overall: There were acute and convalescent COVID-19 samples, and they came from the United States, Italy and Spain.

Repertoires were generated with immunoSEQ multiplex PCR, while TCRdb's copy carries only in-frame clones and drops some. The data contain 300,000 to 350,000 clones, 87% of them singletons. In germline, CDR1 is DFQATT, CDR2 SNEGSKA (reference sequence). The CDR3 runs 11 residues. With 6 bases clipped from V and 13 bases from J, the junction kept 8 bases outside the gene matches. Seattle enrolled patients during active infection and tracked them longitudinally. The TCR was taken from a man under 40 with COVID-19, enrolled during active disease. V gene TRBV20-1 combines with J gene TRBJ2-1, with 8 bases lining up with TRBD2. Source material: peripheral blood. CDR3 nucleotide sequence: TGCAGTGCGATTAAGAGCGGGGGTCAGTTCTTC. Translation gives CSAIKSGGQFF.